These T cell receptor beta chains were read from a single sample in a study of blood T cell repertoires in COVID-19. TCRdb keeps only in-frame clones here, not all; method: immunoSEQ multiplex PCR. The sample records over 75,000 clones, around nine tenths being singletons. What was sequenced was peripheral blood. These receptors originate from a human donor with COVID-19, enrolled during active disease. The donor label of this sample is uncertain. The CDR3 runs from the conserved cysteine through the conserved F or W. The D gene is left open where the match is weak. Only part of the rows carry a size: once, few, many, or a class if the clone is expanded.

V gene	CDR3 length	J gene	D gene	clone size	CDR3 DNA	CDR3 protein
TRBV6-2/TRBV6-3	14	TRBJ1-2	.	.	TGTGCCAGCAGTTACCCGGGACATAACTATGGCTACACCTTC	CASSYPGHNYGYTF
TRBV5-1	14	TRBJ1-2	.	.	TGCGCCAGCAGCCCTACACAGGGAAACTATGGCTACACCTTC	CASSPTQGNYGYTF
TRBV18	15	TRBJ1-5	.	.	TGTGCCAGCTCACTACAGGGCGGGAGCAATCAGCCCCAGCATTTT	CASSLQGGSNQPQHF
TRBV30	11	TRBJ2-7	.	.	TGTGCCTGGAGTGTTCGGTCCGAGCAGTACTTC	CAWSVRSEQYF
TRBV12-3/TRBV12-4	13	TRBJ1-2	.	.	TGTGCCAGCACCTGGGCGGGGTTTGGGGGCTACACCTTC	CASTWAGFGGYTF
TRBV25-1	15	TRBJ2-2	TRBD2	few	TGTGCCAGCAGTGAAGTAGACGGGAGGACCGGGGAGCTGTTTTTT	CASSEVDGRTGELFF
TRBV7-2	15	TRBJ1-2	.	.	TGTGCCAGCAGCTTAGCGAGGCTCGGGGGGGGAGGCTACACCTTC	CASSLARLGGGGYTF
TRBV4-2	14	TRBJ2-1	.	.	TGTGCCAGCAGCCGACTAGATCGGCTTAGTGAGCAGTTCTTC	CASSRLDRLSEQFF
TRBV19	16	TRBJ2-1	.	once	TGTGCCAGTAGTATAGATCAGGGCATCTATGTATATGAGCAGTTCTTC	CASSIDQGIYVYEQFF
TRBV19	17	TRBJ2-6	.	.	TGTGCCAGTAGTACGGAAGGAGGAGGTTCTAGGGCCAACGTCCTGACTTTC	CASSTEGGGSRANVLTF
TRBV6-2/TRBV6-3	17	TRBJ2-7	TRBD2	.	TGTGCCAGCAGCAAAGAACTCACTAGCGGGTACTCCTACGAGCAGTACTTC	CASSKELTSGYSYEQYF
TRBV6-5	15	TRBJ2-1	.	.	TGTGCCAGCAGAAGTACAAGGGACTTCTACAATGAGCAGTTCTTC	CASRSTRDFYNEQFF
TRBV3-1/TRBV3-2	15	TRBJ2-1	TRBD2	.	TGTGCCAGCAGCCGGGGACTAGCGGGAGGGCCTGAGCAGTTCTTC	CASSRGLAGGPEQFF
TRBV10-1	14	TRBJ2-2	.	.	TGCGCCAGCAGTGAGTCAGTGCCGGCCGGGGAGCTGTTTTTT	CASSESVPAGELFF
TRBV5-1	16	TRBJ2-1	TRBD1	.	TGCGCCAGCAGCACAGAGACAGGGAGCTCCTACAATGAGCAGTTCTTC	CASSTETGSSYNEQFF
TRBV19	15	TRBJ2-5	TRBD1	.	TGTGCCAGTAGTCCGACGGGGACAGGCCAAGAGACCCAGTACTTC	CASSPTGTGQETQYF
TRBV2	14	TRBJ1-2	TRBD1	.	TGTGCCAGCAGGACCCAGGGGGCTTGGTATGGCTACACCTTC	CASRTQGAWYGYTF
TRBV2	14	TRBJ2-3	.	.	TGTGCCAGCACTCTACTAGCTAGCACAGATACGCAGTATTTT	CASTLLASTDTQYF
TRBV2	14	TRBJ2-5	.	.	TGTGCCAGCAGTGCCACTAGAAACCAAGAGACCCAGTACTTC	CASSATRNQETQYF
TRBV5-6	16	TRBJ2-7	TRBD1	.	TGTGCCAGCAGCTTTCTACCGGGACAGGGGGCGCACGAGCAGTACTTC	CASSFLPGQGAHEQYF
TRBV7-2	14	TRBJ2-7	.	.	TGTGCCAGCAGCCTTCGGGGAGGTTGGAACGAGCAGTACTTC	CASSLRGGWNEQYF
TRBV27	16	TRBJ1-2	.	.	TGTGCCAGCAGTTTAGTTGGGTCGGGGGAAGTCGGCGGCTACACCTTC	CASSLVGSGEVGGYTF